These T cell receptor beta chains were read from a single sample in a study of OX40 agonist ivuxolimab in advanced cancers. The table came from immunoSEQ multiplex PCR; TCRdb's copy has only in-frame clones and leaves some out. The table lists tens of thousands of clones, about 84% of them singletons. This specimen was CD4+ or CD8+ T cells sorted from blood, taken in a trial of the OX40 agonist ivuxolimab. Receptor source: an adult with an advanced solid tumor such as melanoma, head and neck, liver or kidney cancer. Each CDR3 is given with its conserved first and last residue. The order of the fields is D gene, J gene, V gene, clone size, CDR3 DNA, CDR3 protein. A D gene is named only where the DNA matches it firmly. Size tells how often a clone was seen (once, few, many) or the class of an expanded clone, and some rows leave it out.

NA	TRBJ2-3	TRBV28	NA	TGTGCCAGCAGTTTGGTAGATACGCAGTATTTT	CASSLVDTQYF
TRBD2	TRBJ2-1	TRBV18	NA	TGTGCCAGCTCACCAGGGCTAGCGGGAGCTTACAATGAGCAGTTCTTC	CASSPGLAGAYNEQFF
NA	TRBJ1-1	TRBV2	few	TGTGCCAGCAGTGCGGACCCGAACACTGAAGCTTTCTTT	CASSADPNTEAFF
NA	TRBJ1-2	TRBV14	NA	TGTGCCAGCAGCCTCAACCCACAGACTTACCTTTATGGCTACACCTTC	CASSLNPQTYLYGYTF
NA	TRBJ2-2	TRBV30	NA	TGTGCCTGGAGCTCAGTGGGGGGCACCGGGGAGCTGTTTTTT	CAWSSVGGTGELFF
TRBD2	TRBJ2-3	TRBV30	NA	TGTGCCTGGAGTCCAAAGGCGGGGGGGGATACGCAGTATTTT	CAWSPKAGGDTQYF
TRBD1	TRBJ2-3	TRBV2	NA	TGTGCCAGCATTCGACAGGGGGCGCGCACAGATACGCAGTATTTT	CASIRQGARTDTQYF
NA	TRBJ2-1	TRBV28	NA	TGTGCCAGCAGTTTAGGGGGGGCAAGCTCCTACAATGAGCAGTTCTTC	CASSLGGASSYNEQFF
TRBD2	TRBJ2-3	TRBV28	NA	TGTGCCAGCAGCCGGGGGGGCACAGATACGCAGTATTTT	CASSRGGTDTQYF
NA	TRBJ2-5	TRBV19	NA	TGTGCCAGTAGCCCGGGGACCCTGGCTGAGACCCAGTACTTC	CASSPGTLAETQYF